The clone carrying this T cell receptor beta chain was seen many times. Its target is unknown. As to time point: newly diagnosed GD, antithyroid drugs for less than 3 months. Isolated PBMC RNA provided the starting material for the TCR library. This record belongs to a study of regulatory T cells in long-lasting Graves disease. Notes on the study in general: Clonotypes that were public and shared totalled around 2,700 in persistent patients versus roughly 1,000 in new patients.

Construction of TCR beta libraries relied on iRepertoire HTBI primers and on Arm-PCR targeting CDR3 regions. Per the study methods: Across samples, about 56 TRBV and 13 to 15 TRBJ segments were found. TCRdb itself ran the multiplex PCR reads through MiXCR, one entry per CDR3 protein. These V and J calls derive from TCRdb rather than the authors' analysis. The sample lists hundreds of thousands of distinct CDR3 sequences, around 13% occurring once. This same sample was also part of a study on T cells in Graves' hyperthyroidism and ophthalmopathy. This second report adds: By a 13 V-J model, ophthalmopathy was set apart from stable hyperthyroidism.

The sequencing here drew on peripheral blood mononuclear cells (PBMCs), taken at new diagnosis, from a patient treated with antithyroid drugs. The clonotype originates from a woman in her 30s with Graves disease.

The CDR3 DNA sequence: TGCGCCAGCAGCCCCATAGCGGGAGTTAAAGATACGCAGTATTTT. Translated: CASSPIAGVKDTQYF. This rearrangement joins TRBV5-1 to TRBJ2-3, with 9 bases matching TRBD2. The CDR3 is 15 residues long. The V and J ends lost 4 bases and 5 bases, in that order; junction bases with no gene match: 8. Germline CDR1 is SGHRS and CDR2 is YFSETQ. Based on the CDR3 plus reference TRBV5-1 and TRBJ2-3, the full variable domain is KAGVTQTPRYLIKTRGQQVTLSCSPISGHRSVSWYQQTPGQGLQFLFEYFSETQRNKGNFPGRFSGRQFSNSRSEMNVSTLELGDSALYLCASSPIAGVKDTQYFGPGTRLTVL.